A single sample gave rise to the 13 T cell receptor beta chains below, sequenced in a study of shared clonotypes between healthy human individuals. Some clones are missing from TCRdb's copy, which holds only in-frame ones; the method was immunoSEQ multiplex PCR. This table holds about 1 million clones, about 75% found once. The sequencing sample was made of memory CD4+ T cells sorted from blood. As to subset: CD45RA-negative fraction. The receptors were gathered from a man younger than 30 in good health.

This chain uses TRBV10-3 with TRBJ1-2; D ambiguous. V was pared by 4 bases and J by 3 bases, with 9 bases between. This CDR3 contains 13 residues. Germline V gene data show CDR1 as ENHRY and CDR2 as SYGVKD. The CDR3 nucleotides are TGTGCCATCAGTGGGGAAAGGTACTATGGCTACACCTTC. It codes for CAISGERYYGYTF.

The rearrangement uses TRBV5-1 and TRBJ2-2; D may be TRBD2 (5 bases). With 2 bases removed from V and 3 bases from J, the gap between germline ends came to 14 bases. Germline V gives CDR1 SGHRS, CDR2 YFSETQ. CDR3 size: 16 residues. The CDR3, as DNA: TGCGCCAGCAGCTTTGCTAGCTCGGTGGACACCGGGGAGCTGTTTTTT. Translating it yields CASSFASSVDTGELFF.

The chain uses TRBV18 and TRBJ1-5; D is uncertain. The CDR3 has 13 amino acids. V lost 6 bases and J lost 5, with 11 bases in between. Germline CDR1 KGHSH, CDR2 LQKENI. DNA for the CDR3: TGTGCCAGCTCCGCGACGGACTATCAGCCCCAGCATTTT. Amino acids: CASSATDYQPQHF.

The DNA for the CDR3 is TGTGCCAGTAGGACAGGGGGCGCAGATACGCAGTATTTT. Its protein product is CASRTGGADTQYF. V usage is TRBV19 and J usage is TRBJ2-3; TRBD1 agrees at 10 bases. Germline assignment: CDR1 LNHDA and CDR2 SQIVND (reference sequence). CDR3 length: 13 amino acids. V was pared by 6 bases and J by 4 bases, with 1 base of the junction left unmatched.

CDR3 region: CASSLVGQGARGETQYF. The CDR3 bases are TGTGCCAGCAGCTTAGTAGGTCAGGGGGCGCGAGGGGAGACCCAGTACTTC. This rearrangement joins TRBV7-2 to TRBJ2-5; TRBD1 matches at 8 bases. The length of the CDR3 is 17 residues. Germline values: CDR1 SGHTA, CDR2 FQGNSA. J gave up 5 bases and V 1 base, and 12 bases lay outside the gene matches.

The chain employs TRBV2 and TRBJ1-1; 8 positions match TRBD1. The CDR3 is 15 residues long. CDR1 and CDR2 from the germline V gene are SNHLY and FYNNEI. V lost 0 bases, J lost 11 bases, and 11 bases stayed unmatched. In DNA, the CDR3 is TGTGCCAGCAGTGAAGCGGGGTTGCAGGGGGCAGTGGCTTTCTTT. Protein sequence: CASSEAGLQGAVAFF.

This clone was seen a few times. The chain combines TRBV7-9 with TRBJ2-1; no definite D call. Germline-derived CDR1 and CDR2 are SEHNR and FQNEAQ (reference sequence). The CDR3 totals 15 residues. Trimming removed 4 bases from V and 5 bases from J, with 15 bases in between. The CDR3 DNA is TGTGCCAGCAGCTGGGTGGAGTACTTCCACAATGAGCAGTTCTTC. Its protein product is CASSWVEYFHNEQFF.

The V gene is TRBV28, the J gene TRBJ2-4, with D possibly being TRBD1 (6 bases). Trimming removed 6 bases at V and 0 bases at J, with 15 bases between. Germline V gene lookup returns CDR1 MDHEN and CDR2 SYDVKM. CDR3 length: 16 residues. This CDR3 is CASSRTESLAKNIQYF. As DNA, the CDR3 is TGTGCCAGCAGCCGGACAGAAAGTCTAGCCAAAAACATTCAGTACTTC.

The CDR3 protein is CASSRRTSNYGYTF. CDR3 coding DNA: TGTGCCAGCAGCCGCCGGACATCGAACTATGGCTACACCTTC. The chain uses TRBV7-9 and TRBJ1-2; TRBD1 is a possible D gene (5 bases). This CDR3 contains 14 residues. The V gene lost 5 bases and the J gene lost 2 bases, with 12 bases spanning the gap. Per germline, CDR1 SEHNR and CDR2 FQNEAQ (reference sequence).

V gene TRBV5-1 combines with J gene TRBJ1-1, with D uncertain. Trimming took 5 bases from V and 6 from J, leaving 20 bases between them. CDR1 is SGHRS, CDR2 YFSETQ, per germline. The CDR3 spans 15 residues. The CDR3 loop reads CASRALNTPGAEAFF. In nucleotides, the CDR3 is TGCGCCAGCAGGGCTCTTAATACACCGGGCGCTGAAGCTTTCTTT.

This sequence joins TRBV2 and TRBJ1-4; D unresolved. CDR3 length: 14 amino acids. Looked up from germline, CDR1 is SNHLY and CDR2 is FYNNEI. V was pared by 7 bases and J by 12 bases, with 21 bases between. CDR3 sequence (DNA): TGTGCCAGCACCATGACCGTGGGGTCTGGAGAACTGTTTTTT. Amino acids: CASTMTVGSGELFF.

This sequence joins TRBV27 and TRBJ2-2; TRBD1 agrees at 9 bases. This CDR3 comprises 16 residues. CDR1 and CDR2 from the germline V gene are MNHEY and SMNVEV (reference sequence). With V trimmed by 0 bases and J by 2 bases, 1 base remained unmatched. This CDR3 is CASSLSGQGNTGELFF. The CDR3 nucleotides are TGTGCCAGCAGTTTATCGGGACAGGGTAACACCGGGGAGCTGTTTTTT.

The CDR3 reads CASSEARPPTGPSYEQYF. DNA for the CDR3: TGTGCCAGCAGTGAAGCGCGCCCCCCAACAGGCCCATCCTACGAGCAGTACTTC. The chain employs TRBV6-1 and TRBJ2-7; the D gene is possibly TRBD1 (5 bases). Looked up from germline, CDR1 is MNHNS and CDR2 is SASEGT. Trimming pared 0 bases from V and 1 base from J, leaving 19 bases between. This CDR3 spans 18 amino acids.